One sample yielded the 14 T cell receptor beta chains listed below, sequenced in a study of response to subunit inactivated influenza vaccine. One entry per CDR3 protein results from TCRdb running MiXCR on the RT-PCR reads. The table lists 650,000 or so distinct CDR3 sequences, about 15% of them singletons. Sample: PBMCs from blood, taken 14 to 15 days before vaccination. These receptors all come from a man between 45 and 60 years old who received an inactivated influenza vaccine.

The genes are TRBV11-2 and TRBJ2-5; no clear D. V was clipped by 2 bases and J by 0 bases, with 7 bases between them. CDR1 is SGHAT and CDR2 is FQNNGV in the germline V gene. The CDR3 runs 14 residues. The CDR3 here is CASSLRSDQETQYF. The DNA for the CDR3 is TGTGCCAGCAGCTTAAGGAGCGACCAAGAGACCCAGTACTTC.

This clonotype showed up just a few times. The chain recombines TRBV12-3 or TRBV12-4 with TRBJ2-1, with TRBD2 identical over 8 bases. V was pared by 8 bases and J by 0 bases, with 6 bases of the junction left unmatched. The CDR3 loop spans 15 amino acids. The CDR3 region is CASAKAGVSYNEQFF. CDR3 DNA: TGTGCCAGCGCTAAAGCGGGAGTCTCCTACAATGAGCAGTTCTTC.

The chain joins TRBV4-2 to TRBJ1-4; D uncertain. Per the germline V gene, CDR1 is LGHNA and CDR2 is YNFKEQ. This CDR3 is 16 amino acids long. V lost 0 bases and J 10 bases, leaving 18 bases between the germline ends. The CDR3 spells CASSQDGAEKAIKLFF. The DNA for the CDR3 is TGTGCCAGCAGCCAAGATGGAGCAGAAAAGGCTATAAAACTGTTTTTT.

In its sample, this clonotype was seen many times. The chain carries TRBV12-3 or TRBV12-4 and TRBJ2-7; D is unclear. The CDR3 length is 11 residues. With 4 bases removed from V and 6 bases from J, the gap between germline ends came to 7 bases. CDR3 DNA: TGTGCCAGCAGTTCCAGGAGCGAGCAGTACTTC. Translating gives CASSSRSEQYF.

V gene TRBV12-3 or TRBV12-4 combines with J gene TRBJ2-5; D unresolved. Trimming took 3 bases from V and 6 from J, leaving 11 bases between them. There are 13 residues in the CDR3. The CDR3 nucleotides are TGTGCCAGCAGTTTTGACTTCCCCCAGACCCAGTACTTC. This encodes CASSFDFPQTQYF.

This clonotype was detected only a few times. This CDR3 is CSAVLGRSNEKLFF. The CDR3, as DNA: TGCAGCGCGGTCCTAGGACGGTCTAATGAAAAACTGTTTTTT. The chain carries TRBV29-1 and TRBJ1-4; D gene uncertain. Germline CDR1 and CDR2: SQVTM and ANQGSEA. V lost 7 bases and J lost 3, with 15 bases in between. The CDR3 totals 14 residues.

The rearrangement joins TRBV5-5 to TRBJ2-3; D ambiguous. CDR1 is SGHKS and CDR2 is YYEKEE in the germline V gene (reference sequence). Trimming removed 4 bases from V and 5 bases from J, with 8 bases in between. CDR3 length: 12 amino acids. The CDR3 nucleotides are TGTGCCAGCAGCCCGTTGAAAGATACGCAGTATTTT. Residues: CASSPLKDTQYF.

This clonotype showed up many times. The rearrangement uses TRBV6-2 or TRBV6-3 and TRBJ2-3, with 7 positions matching TRBD1. Germline V lookup: CDR1 MNHEY, CDR2 SVGEGT. The CDR3 extends over 12 amino acids. V gave up 6 bases and J gave up 5 bases; unmatched junction bases: 2. The DNA of the CDR3 is TGTGCCAGCAGGGCAGGGGGAGATACGCAGTATTTT. Translation: CASRAGGDTQYF.

This clonotype was seen a few times. The genes are TRBV5-1 and TRBJ1-2; TRBD1 matches at 8 bases. V was clipped by 0 bases and J by 8 bases; unmatched bases: 6. This CDR3 spans 14 amino acids. The germline V gene has CDR1 SGHRS and CDR2 YFSETQ. Written as DNA, the CDR3 is TGCGCCAGCAGCTTGGCTCAGGGGGCGCTCGGCTACACCTTC. Translation gives CASSLAQGALGYTF.

This clonotype was picked up a small number of times. CDR3 DNA sequence: TGTGCCACCAGCCCAAGACCGGTCGGGGGAGAGACCCAGTACTTC. Protein sequence: CATSPRPVGGETQYF. The J gene is TRBJ2-5, the V gene TRBV15; tentatively, D is TRBD2 (6 bases). In germline, CDR1 is LNHNV, CDR2 YYDKDF (reference sequence). CDR3 length equals 15 residues. Trimming stripped 5 bases from V and 4 bases from J, with 17 bases between. Variable domain in full (rest from reference TRBV15 and TRBJ2-5): DAMVIQNPRYQVTQFGKPVTLSCSQTLNHNVMYWYQQKSSQAPKLLFHYYDKDFNNEADTPDNFQSRRPNTSFCFLDIRSPGLGDTAMYLCATSPRPVGGETQYFGPGTRLLVL.

This clonotype was counted only a few times. The chain has TRBV5-6 and TRBJ2-7; D is possibly TRBD1 or TRBD2 (6 bases each). Trimming took 4 bases from V and 2 from J, leaving 13 bases between them. Germline CDR1 SGHDT, CDR2 YYEEEE. This CDR3 spans 14 amino acids. The CDR3 coding sequence is TGTGCCAGCAGCCGGGGGCGGACCCCCTACGAGCAGTACTTC. Translated: CASSRGRTPYEQYF.

Of note for this clonotype: A junction boundary mismatches the germline segment, possibly from a read error. The chain employs TRBV7-9 and TRBJ2-2, with D unresolved. The CDR3 is 16 amino acids. Germline assignment: CDR1 SEHNR and CDR2 FQNEAQ (reference sequence). CDR3 sequence: CASTLAPNANTGELFF. The CDR3, as DNA: TGTGCCAGCACCTTAGCCCCAAACGCGAACACCGGGGAGCTGTTTTTT.

This chain joins TRBV23-1 and TRBJ2-1, with TRBD2 matching 11 bases. TRBV23-1 carries the ORF label, with uncertain function. This CDR3 is built from 17 residues. The V and J ends lost 4 bases and 10 bases, in that order; junction bases with no gene match: 15. The CDR3 loop reads CASSRGIAGGPAGEQFF. The CDR3 bases are TGCGCCAGCAGTCGAGGGATAGCGGGAGGGCCGGCAGGCGAGCAGTTCTTC.

This clonotype was recorded a few times. In DNA form, the CDR3 reads TGTGCCAGCAGGACTAGCGGGACGTCCTACGAGCAGTACTTC. Amino acids: CASRTSGTSYEQYF. This rearrangement joins TRBV6-1 to TRBJ2-7, with TRBD2 matching over 11 bases. Germline CDR1 and CDR2: MNHNS and SASEGT. V shed 6 bases, J shed 1 base, and the junction held 2 bases outside the gene matches. There are 14 residues in the CDR3.